Listed below are T cell receptor beta chains from one sample, sequenced in a study of tumor-infiltrating lymphocytes in primary liver carcinoma. TCRdb re-derived calls from the multiplex PCR reads in MiXCR, one entry per CDR3 protein. The sample records around 56,000 distinct CDR3 sequences, 65% to 80% being singletons. Input material: liver tumor tissue from sampling region 2. Every receptor here comes from a man in his forties with primary liver carcinoma and hepatitis B virus infection. Both conserved end residues are part of each CDR3. The order of the fields is D gene, clone size, V gene, J gene, CDR3 protein, CDR3 DNA. The D gene is left open where the match is weak. Rows may omit the clone size; those that give it use once, few, many or a size class.

d_gene: .
abundance: few
v_gene: TRBV28
j_gene: TRBJ2-1
CDR3aa: CASSFTGEYNEQFF
CDR3nt: TGTGCCAGCAGTTTTACGGGAGAGTACAATGAGCAGTTCTTC

d_gene: .
abundance: few
v_gene: TRBV11-2
j_gene: TRBJ2-5
CDR3aa: CASSPVGLIPGTQYF
CDR3nt: TGTGCCAGCAGCCCCGTCGGGCTAATCCCAGGGACCCAGTACTTC

d_gene: .
abundance: .
v_gene: TRBV5-4
j_gene: TRBJ2-7
CDR3aa: CASRLAGREYF
CDR3nt: TGTGCCAGTCGCTTGGCTGGGCGGGAGTACTTC

d_gene: TRBD1
abundance: .
v_gene: TRBV10-3
j_gene: TRBJ1-1
CDR3aa: CAISDLQGANTEAFF
CDR3nt: TGTGCCATCAGTGACCTACAGGGGGCGAACACTGAAGCTTTCTTT

d_gene: TRBD2
abundance: many
v_gene: TRBV6-1
j_gene: TRBJ2-1
CDR3aa: CASSPRTSGRHEQFF
CDR3nt: TGTGCCAGCAGTCCTCGGACTAGCGGGAGGCATGAGCAGTTCTTC

d_gene: .
abundance: .
v_gene: TRBV12-3/TRBV12-4
j_gene: TRBJ2-7
CDR3aa: CTSSLSSAYEQYF
CDR3nt: TGTACCAGCAGTTTATCGAGCGCCTACGAGCAATACTTC

d_gene: TRBD2
abundance: .
v_gene: TRBV11-2
j_gene: TRBJ2-1
CDR3aa: CANSPGTSIYNEEFF
CDR3nt: TGTGCCAACAGCCCCGGGACTAGCATCTACAATGAGGAGTTCTTC

d_gene: .
abundance: .
v_gene: TRBV6-5
j_gene: TRBJ2-5
CDR3aa: CGSSYGGIQETQYF
CDR3nt: TGTGGCAGCAGTTACGGAGGGATCCAAGAGACCCAATACTTC

d_gene: .
abundance: .
v_gene: TRBV10-3
j_gene: TRBJ1-2
CDR3aa: CTISKGSQCLRGYTF
CDR3nt: TGTACCATCAGTAAGGGGTCACAGTGTTTGCGTGGCTACACCTTC

d_gene: .
abundance: many
v_gene: TRBV4-1
j_gene: TRBJ1-5
CDR3aa: CASSQAIDQPQHF
CDR3nt: TGCGCCAGCAGCCAAGCAATCGATCAGCCCCAGCATTTT

d_gene: .
abundance: .
v_gene: TRBV11-2
j_gene: TRBJ2-5
CDR3aa: CASSLVSGRGIQYF
CDR3nt: TGTGCCAGCAGCTTAGTGTCAGGCCGAGGGATCCAGTACTTC

d_gene: TRBD2
abundance: many
v_gene: TRBV20-1
j_gene: TRBJ2-7
CDR3aa: CSASPLGTSGRSYEQYF
CDR3nt: TGCAGTGCTAGTCCCCTAGGGACTAGCGGGAGGTCCTACGAGCAGTACTTC

d_gene: TRBD2
abundance: many
v_gene: TRBV13
j_gene: TRBJ2-1
CDR3aa: CASSLGLVGYNEQFF
CDR3nt: TGTGCCAGCAGCTTGGGACTAGTGGGATACAATGAGCAGTTCTTC

d_gene: .
abundance: few
v_gene: TRBV11-2
j_gene: TRBJ1-5
CDR3aa: CASSLSGYNQPQHF
CDR3nt: TGTGCCAGCAGCTTGTCCGGGTACAATCAGCCCCAGCATTTT

d_gene: TRBD2
abundance: .
v_gene: TRBV6-9
j_gene: TRBJ2-1
CDR3aa: CTSSTHRPKRTSGRAQSSYDEQFF
CDR3nt: TGTACCAGCAGCACCCACCGACCAAAAAGGACTAGCGGGAGGGCTCAAAGCTCCTACGATGAGCAGTTCTTC

d_gene: .
abundance: .
v_gene: TRBV6-2/TRBV6-3
j_gene: TRBJ1-2
CDR3aa: CASSLRCGYAF
CDR3nt: TGTGCCAGCAGTCTCCGCTGTGGCTACGCCTTC

d_gene: .
abundance: .
v_gene: TRBV6-5
j_gene: TRBJ2-7
CDR3aa: CASSYSKTLTYEQYF
CDR3nt: TGTGCCAGCAGTTACTCGAAGACCCTCACCTACGAGCAGTACTTC

d_gene: TRBD1
abundance: .
v_gene: TRBV11-2
j_gene: TRBJ2-1
CDR3aa: CAGIYSGGAYNEQLF
CDR3nt: TGTGCCGGCATCTACTCAGGGGGCGCTTACAATGAGCAGCTCTTC

d_gene: .
abundance: .
v_gene: TRBV7-9
j_gene: TRBJ1-4
CDR3aa: CVSSYRHGSNEKLFF
CDR3nt: TGTGTCAGCAGCTACCGACATGGGTCTAATGAAAAACTGTTTTTT

d_gene: .
abundance: .
v_gene: TRBV4-3
j_gene: TRBJ2-7
CDR3aa: CASSQVGREGVLAYEQYF
CDR3nt: TGCGCCAGCAGCCAAGTAGGGAGAGAGGGCGTATTAGCCTACGAGCAGTACTTC

d_gene: .
abundance: .
v_gene: TRBV5-4
j_gene: TRBJ2-7
CDR3aa: CASSLFGGPPYEQYF
CDR3nt: TGTGCCAGCAGCTTGTTCGGTGGCCCCCCCTACGAGCAGTACTTC

d_gene: TRBD1
abundance: .
v_gene: TRBV6-2/TRBV6-3
j_gene: TRBJ2-1
CDR3aa: CTSSSPGQGTYNEQFF
CDR3nt: TGTACCAGCAGCTCCCCGGGACAGGGTACCTACAATGAGCAGTTCTTC

d_gene: TRBD1
abundance: .
v_gene: TRBV19
j_gene: TRBJ1-5
CDR3aa: CASTATGDSNQPQHF
CDR3nt: TGTGCTAGTACCGCCACAGGGGATAGCAATCAGCCCCAGCATTTT

d_gene: .
abundance: .
v_gene: TRBV6-5
j_gene: TRBJ2-2
CDR3aa: CAISYGVTGELFF
CDR3nt: TGTGCCATCAGTTACGGTGTCACCGGGGAGCTGTTTTTT

d_gene: .
abundance: .
v_gene: TRBV13
j_gene: TRBJ2-1
CDR3aa: CDRSLGDNNEQFF
CDR3nt: TGTGACAGGAGCTTAGGCGATAACAATGAGCAGTTCTTC

d_gene: .
abundance: .
v_gene: TRBV24-1
j_gene: TRBJ2-1
CDR3aa: CATGDLSGKNERFF
CDR3nt: TGTGCCACCGGTGATTTGTCAGGGAAGAATGAGCGGTTCTTC

d_gene: .
abundance: .
v_gene: TRBV11-2
j_gene: TRBJ2-2
CDR3aa: CDSSFAASNTGELFF
CDR3nt: TGTGACAGCAGCTTTGCGGCATCGAACACAGGGGAGCTGTTTTTT

d_gene: .
abundance: .
v_gene: TRBV29-1
j_gene: TRBJ1-1
CDR3aa: CSARGGLNTEAFF
CDR3nt: TGCAGCGCAAGGGGGGGGCTGAACACTGAAGCTTTCTTT

d_gene: .
abundance: medium-sized
v_gene: TRBV11-2
j_gene: TRBJ2-4
CDR3aa: CASSLDPVPRIQYF
CDR3nt: TGTGCCAGCAGCTTAGATCCGGTCCCAAGGATTCAGTACTTC

d_gene: .
abundance: few
v_gene: TRBV11-2
j_gene: TRBJ1-3
CDR3aa: CASSLPGMGNTIYF
CDR3nt: TGTGCCAGCAGCTTACCTGGTATGGGAAACACCATATATTTT

d_gene: TRBD2
abundance: .
v_gene: TRBV4-1
j_gene: TRBJ2-7
CDR3aa: CASSQERTSWSVYEQYF
CDR3nt: TGCGCCAGCAGCCAGGAGAGGACTAGCTGGAGTGTTTACGAGCAGTACTTC

d_gene: .
abundance: many
v_gene: TRBV29-1
j_gene: TRBJ2-5
CDR3aa: CSVESASYQEETQYF
CDR3nt: TGCAGCGTTGAATCGGCCAGTTACCAGGAGGAGACCCAGTACTTC

d_gene: .
abundance: .
v_gene: TRBV14
j_gene: TRBJ2-2
CDR3aa: CPSSLTANTGEPFF
CDR3nt: TGTCCCAGCAGCTTGACAGCGAACACCGGGGAGCCGTTTTTT

d_gene: .
abundance: .
v_gene: TRBV29-1
j_gene: TRBJ1-1
CDR3aa: CSVQTGGSYTEAFF
CDR3nt: TGCAGTGTCCAAACCGGGGGCTCGTACACTGAAGCTTTCTTT

d_gene: TRBD2
abundance: many
v_gene: TRBV6-6
j_gene: TRBJ2-3
CDR3aa: CASRYSGNTDTQYF
CDR3nt: TGTGCCAGCAGATACAGCGGGAATACAGATACGCAGTATTTT

d_gene: .
abundance: .
v_gene: TRBV10-3
j_gene: TRBJ1-1
CDR3aa: CAIRRNAEAFF
CDR3nt: TGTGCTATCAGAAGGAACGCTGAAGCTTTCTTT

d_gene: TRBD1
abundance: .
v_gene: TRBV5-1
j_gene: TRBJ1-2
CDR3aa: CASSSRQGEGYTF
CDR3nt: TGCGCCAGCAGCTCCCGACAGGGGGAAGGCTACACCTTC

d_gene: .
abundance: many
v_gene: TRBV11-2
j_gene: TRBJ2-7
CDR3aa: CASSLDLGGSYEQYF
CDR3nt: TGTGCCAGCAGCTTAGATTTAGGGGGCTCCTACGAGCAGTACTTC

d_gene: .
abundance: few
v_gene: TRBV7-9
j_gene: TRBJ2-2
CDR3aa: CASSSEITGELFF
CDR3nt: TGTGCCAGCAGCTCCGAGATCACCGGGGAGCTGTTTTTT

d_gene: .
abundance: .
v_gene: TRBV6-5
j_gene: TRBJ2-6
CDR3aa: CANSSVSGANVLTF
CDR3nt: TGTGCCAACAGTTCCGTCTCGGGGGCCAACGTCCTGACTTTC

d_gene: TRBD1
abundance: many
v_gene: TRBV4-2
j_gene: TRBJ2-6
CDR3aa: CASSQETGGITGANVLTF
CDR3nt: TGTGCCAGCAGCCAAGAGACAGGGGGCATTACCGGGGCCAACGTCCTGACTTTC

d_gene: TRBD2
abundance: .
v_gene: TRBV4-2
j_gene: TRBJ2-5
CDR3aa: CASTPGLRGGAQYF
CDR3nt: TGTGCCAGCACCCCGGGACTCCGGGGAGGGGCCCAGTACTTC